This entry lists 23 T cell receptor beta chains sequenced from one sample in a study of blood T cell repertoires in COVID-19. The method was immunoSEQ multiplex PCR; TCRdb's version includes in-frame clones alone and lacks a portion of them. Here the sample spans around 190,000 clones, approximately 85% being singletons. Source material: peripheral blood. The receptors derive from a woman aged 55-69 years with acute or convalescent COVID-19.

The chain carries TRBV10-2 and TRBJ2-1, with D hard to call. Trimming left V 4 bases short and J 8 bases short, with 6 bases between. The germline gives CDR1 WSHSY, CDR2 SAAADI. This CDR3 contains 11 residues. CDR3 in amino acids: CASSVSDEQFF. CDR3 nucleotide sequence: TGCGCCAGCAGTGTCTCGGATGAGCAGTTCTTC.

The chain has TRBV2 and TRBJ2-2; 7 bases are a match to TRBD1. Germline CDR1 is SNHLY and CDR2 is FYNNEI. V trimming: 5 bases; J trimming: 3 bases; junction bases outside the gene matches: 6. This CDR3 region has 15 residues. As DNA, the CDR3 is TGTGCCAGCAGTCCTGGGACAGTAGACACCGGGGAGCTGTTTTTT. Translating it yields CASSPGTVDTGELFF.

This clone appeared once. The V and J genes are TRBV9 and TRBJ2-5, with D maybe TRBD2 (5 bases). The CDR3 extends over 16 amino acids. The ends were cut back, 0 bases at V and 1 base at J, with 13 bases in the middle. The germline V gene encodes CDR1 SGDLS and CDR2 YYNGEE. This CDR3 reads CASSVGGRAGQETQYF. The CDR3 DNA sequence: TGTGCCAGCAGCGTAGGAGGGCGTGCGGGCCAAGAGACCCAGTACTTC.

V is TRBV5-4 and J is TRBJ1-1; possibly TRBD1 for D (5 bases). This CDR3 comprises 15 residues. Trimming removed 2 bases at V and 4 bases at J, with 15 bases between. CDR1 and CDR2 from the germline V gene are SGHNT and YYREEE (reference sequence). The CDR3: CASSFGSGGATEAFF. The CDR3 DNA sequence: TGTGCCAGCAGCTTCGGTTCCGGAGGGGCCACTGAAGCTTTCTTT.

This clone has only a few counts. J is TRBJ1-6 and V is TRBV11-2, with D perhaps matching TRBD1 (5 bases). Trimming removed 3 bases at V and 10 bases at J, with 13 bases between. Per germline, CDR1 SGHAT and CDR2 FQNNGV. This CDR3 is 14 amino acids long. The CDR3 DNA sequence: TGTGCCAGCAGCTTTGGGAGGGGTGGGTCACCCCTCCACTTT. Translation gives CASSFGRGGSPLHF.

The chain has TRBV7-9 and TRBJ2-1; D remains unclear. The CDR3 is 15 residues long. Between the trimmed V and J ends, which lost 4 bases and 1 base, there was a span of 11 bases. Germline CDR1 and CDR2: SEHNR and FQNEAQ (reference sequence). CDR3 DNA sequence: TGTGCCAGCAGCTCTTACGGTAAATCCTACAATGAGCAGTTCTTC. It translates to CASSSYGKSYNEQFF.

This clone was observed a handful of times. The V and J genes are TRBV11-1 and TRBJ2-5; the match to TRBD2 covers 10 bases. CDR3 size: 16 residues. Germline CDR1 SGHAT, CDR2 FQDESV (reference sequence). J lost 1 base, V lost 2 bases, and 4 bases had no gene match. The CDR3 region is CASSLRTSGPQETQYF. The DNA of the CDR3 is TGTGCCAGCAGCTTACGGACTAGCGGACCCCAAGAGACCCAGTACTTC. The entire variable domain, with the rest obtained from reference TRBV11-1 and TRBJ2-5, is as follows: EAEVAQSPRYKITEKSQAVAFWCDPISGHATLYWYRQILGQGPELLVQFQDESVVDDSQLPKDRFSAERLKGVDSTLKIQPAELGDSAMYLCASSLRTSGPQETQYFGPGTRLLVL.

The rearrangement uses TRBV5-1 and TRBJ1-2, with D possibly being TRBD1 (5 bases). V was shortened by 0 bases and J by 4 bases, with 13 bases between the two germline ends. CDR1 is SGHRS and CDR2 is YFSETQ in the germline V gene. The CDR3 length is 15 residues. CDR3 in amino acids: CASSLGSGSGYGYTF. The CDR3 DNA reads TGCGCCAGCAGCTTGGGATCAGGGTCCGGCTATGGCTACACCTTC.

The chain links TRBV19 to TRBJ1-5, with D unresolved. CDR1 is LNHDA and CDR2 is SQIVND in the germline V gene (reference sequence). The CDR3 has 15 residues. V shed 3 bases and J shed 1 base, with 10 bases lying between them. DNA of the CDR3: TGTGCCAGTAGTATCACCGCGGCAAGCAATCAGCCCCAGCATTTT. Protein sequence: CASSITAASNQPQHF. The entire variable domain, with the rest obtained from reference TRBV19 and TRBJ1-5, is as follows: DGGITQSPKYLFRKEGQNVTLSCEQNLNHDAMYWYRQDPGQGLRLIYYSQIVNDFQKGDIAEGYSVSREKKESFPLTVTSAQKNPTAFYLCASSITAASNQPQHFGDGTRLSIL.

The CDR3 DNA reads as TGTGCCAGCAGCGTAGCTACGGGGAGGACCGGAAACACCATATATTTT. It specifies CASSVATGRTGNTIYF. The chain carries TRBV9 and TRBJ1-3; D ambiguous. There are 16 residues in the CDR3. Germline V lookup: CDR1 SGDLS, CDR2 YYNGEE. Trimming left V 0 bases short and J 4 bases short, with 14 bases between.

The chain couples TRBV19 to TRBJ2-1, with 12 positions matching TRBD1. CDR3 length: 17 residues. Germline V lookup: CDR1 LNHDA, CDR2 SQIVND (reference sequence). J gave up 1 base and V 5 bases, and 6 bases lay outside the gene matches. This CDR3 is CASSGGQGAGSYNEQFF. The CDR3 DNA follows: TGTGCCAGTAGTGGGGGACAGGGGGCGGGTTCCTACAATGAGCAGTTCTTC.

The rearrangement joins TRBV2 to TRBJ2-1; TRBD2 matches 13 bases. V was clipped by 6 bases and J by 4 bases; unmatched bases: 6. This CDR3 spans 16 amino acids. CDR1 SNHLY and CDR2 FYNNEI come from the germline V gene. The CDR3 DNA sequence: TGTGCCAGCAGGGCCCGACTAGCGGGAGGTTACAATGAGCAGTTCTTC. Its translation: CASRARLAGGYNEQFF.

The chain joins TRBV11-2 to TRBJ2-1; D is unclear. Trimming removed 4 bases from V and 6 bases from J, with 19 bases in between. This CDR3 region has 16 residues. Germline CDR1 is SGHAT and CDR2 is FQNNGV. The CDR3 reads CASSSASPIPGNEQFF. The CDR3 nucleotides are TGTGCCAGCAGCTCAGCATCACCGATTCCGGGCAATGAGCAGTTCTTC.

V and J are TRBV6-5 and TRBJ1-6, with 8 nucleotides matching TRBD1. V lost 6 bases and J lost 10; bases outside the gene matches: 5. The V gene's germline CDR1 is MNHEY and CDR2 SVGAGI. The length of the CDR3 is 13 residues. CDR3 loop: CASRRTGNSPLHF. The CDR3 coding sequence is TGTGCCAGCAGGCGGACAGGGAACTCACCCCTCCACTTT.

The V gene is TRBV7-3, the J gene TRBJ2-2, with D possibly being TRBD2 (6 bases). The CDR3 loop spans 15 amino acids. Germline CDR1 is SGHTA and CDR2 is FQGTGA. Trimming left V 2 bases short and J 7 bases short, with 14 bases between. CDR3 sequence reads: CASSLGGWPVGELFF. DNA for the CDR3: TGTGCCAGCAGCTTAGGGGGGTGGCCCGTCGGGGAGCTGTTTTTT.

The chain's CDR3 is CASSVGTAISTGELFF. CDR3 coding DNA: TGTGCCAGCAGTGTAGGGACAGCAATTAGCACCGGGGAGCTGTTTTTT. The chain has TRBV27 and TRBJ2-2, with TRBD1 matching 7 bases. CDR1 MNHEY and CDR2 SMNVEV come from the germline V gene (reference sequence). The CDR3 extends over 16 amino acids. V lost 5 bases to trimming and J lost 4 bases; unmatched junction nucleotides: 10.

In this sample, this clone turned up a few times. The rearrangement uses TRBV28 and TRBJ1-2; no clear D. The CDR3 extends over 16 amino acids. Germline V gene sequence: CDR1 MDHEN, CDR2 SYDVKM. Between the trimmed V and J ends, which lost 1 base and 0 bases, there was a span of 12 bases. CDR3 protein: CASSLLTRVSNYGYTF. CDR3 sequence (DNA): TGTGCCAGCAGTTTATTGACGAGGGTTTCTAACTATGGCTACACCTTC.

The rearrangement links TRBV12-3 or TRBV12-4 to TRBJ1-2, with D possibly TRBD1 on 5 matching bases. The V and J ends lost 0 bases and 7 bases respectively, with 6 bases between them. The CDR3 covers 12 residues. CDR3 protein: CASSLAQGGYTF. The CDR3 DNA reads as TGTGCCAGCAGTTTAGCCCAGGGTGGCTACACCTTC.

The chain employs TRBV28 and TRBJ1-3; D is undetermined. CDR3 length equals 16 residues. V gave up 4 bases and J gave up 0 bases, with 13 bases separating them. CDR1 and CDR2 from the germline V gene are MDHEN and SYDVKM. The CDR3: CASSSSGVLSGNTIYF. CDR3 coding DNA: TGTGCCAGCAGTTCCAGCGGGGTCCTCTCTGGAAACACCATATATTTT.

The rearrangement uses TRBV5-1 and TRBJ1-2, with 7 bases identical to TRBD1. V lost 1 base to trimming and J lost 13 bases; unmatched junction nucleotides: 19. Germline V gene sequence: CDR1 SGHRS, CDR2 YFSETQ. The CDR3 runs 16 residues. The CDR3 here is CASSLTPVQGSRSSTF. Here the CDR3 DNA reads TGCGCCAGCAGCTTGACCCCCGTACAGGGGAGCCGGTCTAGCACCTTC.

This sequence joins TRBV27 and TRBJ2-5; D is unclear. CDR1 and CDR2 (germline): MNHEY, SMNVEV (reference sequence). Trimming took 3 bases from V and 4 from J, leaving 15 bases between them. The CDR3 covers 15 residues. This CDR3 reads CASSFGRAGSETQYF. Written as DNA, the CDR3 is TGTGCCAGCAGTTTTGGCCGAGCAGGTTCAGAGACCCAGTACTTC.

This clone has only a few counts. CDR3 nucleotides: TGTGCCAGCAGCGTCCGAACTACTACGATCGGGTACGTC. It codes for CASSVRTTTIGYV. This chain connects TRBV5-8 to TRBJ2-7; D is ambiguous. Germline CDR1 reads SGHTS; CDR2 reads YDEGEE. V was shortened by 4 bases and J by 12 bases, with 20 bases between the two germline ends. The CDR3 is 13 amino acids.

The rearrangement links TRBV7-2 to TRBJ2-7; 10 bases fit TRBD2. Unmatched junction bases numbered 2, after V lost 2 bases and J lost 7 bases. The CDR3 has 13 amino acids. Per germline, CDR1 SGHTA and CDR2 FQGNSA. The CDR3 here is CASSLLAGAEQYV. CDR3 sequence (DNA): TGTGCCAGCAGCTTACTAGCGGGAGCTGAGCAGTACGTC.